Reported below is one T cell receptor (beta chain). Its antigen is unidentified. After template switching added a universal primer site, the resulting cDNA carried unique molecular identifiers. TCRdb re-called the 5' RACE reads through MiXCR, storing one row per CDR3 protein. This sample yields more than 400,000 distinct CDR3 sequences, of which approximately 14% are seen a single time; about 0.47% belongs to the top ten. This sample was taken from a study of identical twins. General study points: Carriage of fewer insertions was seen in abundant cord blood beta clonotypes, whereas memory repertoires showed none. The study found weaker excess twin sharing in beta out-of-frame sequences. With monozygotic twins, out-of-frame TCR alpha sharing exceeded what models estimated.

V shed 4 bases and J shed 0 bases, with 12 bases lying between them. The CDR3 consists of 16 residues. The germline V gene encodes CDR1 MGHDK and CDR2 SYGVNS. This sample also appeared in a second study, on yellow fever vaccine responses in identical twins.

Sequenced input: CD4+ T cells sorted from blood. This TCR was sampled from a woman aged 18-29 years in good health. The chain couples TRBV25-1 to TRBJ2-2; weak D call: TRBD1 (6 bases). CDR3 DNA sequence: TGTGCCAGCAGTGCTAGCAGGGGTACGAACACCGGGGAGCTGTTTTTT. Residues: CASSASRGTNTGELFF.